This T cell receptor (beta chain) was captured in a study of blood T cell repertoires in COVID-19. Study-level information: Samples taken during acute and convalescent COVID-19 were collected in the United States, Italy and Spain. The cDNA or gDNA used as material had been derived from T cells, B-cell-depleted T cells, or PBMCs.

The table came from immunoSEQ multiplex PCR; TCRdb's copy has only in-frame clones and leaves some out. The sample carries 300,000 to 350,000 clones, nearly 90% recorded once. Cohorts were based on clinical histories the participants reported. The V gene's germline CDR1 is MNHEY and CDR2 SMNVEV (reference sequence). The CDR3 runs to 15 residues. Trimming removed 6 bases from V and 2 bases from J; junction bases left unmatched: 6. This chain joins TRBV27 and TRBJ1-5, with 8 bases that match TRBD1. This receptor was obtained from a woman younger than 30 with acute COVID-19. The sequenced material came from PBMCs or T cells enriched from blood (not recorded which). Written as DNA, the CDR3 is TGTGCCAGCAGCCCTGGACAGGGCCGCAATCAGCCCCAGCATTTT. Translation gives CASSPGQGRNQPQHF.